Listed below are T cell receptor beta chains from one sample, sequenced in a study of T cells in Graves' hyperthyroidism and ophthalmopathy. TCRdb called the multiplex PCR reads again in MiXCR, with one record for every CDR3 protein. The sample shows 600,000 to 650,000 distinct CDR3 sequences, about a sixth of them seen only once. Source material: blood. All receptors derive from a woman in her thirties with Graves' hyperthyroidism. The CDR3 runs from the conserved cysteine through the conserved F or W. D genes are given only for firm matches. Rows give clone size only sometimes, using once, few, many, or a class for an expanded clone.

clone size	D gene	V gene	J gene	CDR3 DNA	CDR3 protein
-	-	TRBV20-1	TRBJ2-7	TGCAGTGCTAGCCAACTTTGGGGGTACGAGCAGTACTTC	CSASQLWGYEQYF
-	-	TRBV7-9	TRBJ2-7	TGTGCCAGCAGCCGTGGCGAGGGACGGAAGTACGAGCAGTACTTC	CASSRGEGRKYEQYF
-	-	TRBV27	TRBJ2-3	TGTGCCAGCAGTTTATCGATCGGGACATTAAAAGATACGCAGTATTTT	CASSLSIGTLKDTQYF
many	-	TRBV24-1	TRBJ1-5	TGTGCCACCCCCGCGACGAAGGGGCTCCGCAGTCAGCCCCAGCATTTT	CATPATKGLRSQPQHF
-	-	TRBV10-3	TRBJ2-5	TGTGCCATCAGTGAGTTGGACATCCAAGAGACCCAGTACTTC	CAISELDIQETQYF
many	TRBD1	TRBV28	TRBJ1-5	TGTGCCAGCTTAGAGACAGGGGGCAATCAGCCCCAGCATTTT	CASLETGGNQPQHF
-	-	TRBV7-2	TRBJ1-2	TGTGCCAGTCGCAGGGGAACCTATGGCTACACCTTC	CASRRGTYGYTF
-	TRBD2	TRBV28	TRBJ2-3	TGTGCCATTAGGGCTAGCGGCCACACAGATACGCAGTATTTT	CAIRASGHTDTQYF
many	-	TRBV5-8	TRBJ2-1	TGTGCCAGCAGCCTGGCCCCGGCGATCAATGAGCAGTTCTTC	CASSLAPAINEQFF
-	TRBD2	TRBV15	TRBJ2-1	TGTGCCACCAGCAGCCCCGCGGTAGCGGGAGGTTTTGAGCAGTTCTTC	CATSSPAVAGGFEQFF
-	-	TRBV7-6	TRBJ1-3	TGTGCCAGCAGCTCACGGGAGACTGGAAACACCATATATTTT	CASSSRETGNTIYF
-	TRBD1	TRBV6-5	TRBJ2-4	TGTGCCAGCAGTTACCGGGACAGGGGGGTCGCAGGGGCCAAAAACATTCAGTACTTC	CASSYRDRGVAGAKNIQYF
-	-	TRBV7-9	TRBJ1-1	TGTGCCAGCAGCTTAAAGGGATGGTCGAGGTACCCTGAAGCTTTCTTT	CASSLKGWSRYPEAFF
-	-	TRBV5-6	TRBJ1-2	TGTGCCAGCAGCTTCGTCGACGGGAGGGAGAACTATGGCTACACCTTC	CASSFVDGRENYGYTF
many	-	TRBV20-1	TRBJ2-7	TGCAGTGCAAGAGACAGCTACGAGCAGTACTTC	CSARDSYEQYF
-	TRBD2	TRBV9	TRBJ2-5	TGTGCCAGCAGCGTAGCTACGGGAGGAGGCCAAGAGACCCAGTACTTC	CASSVATGGGQETQYF
many	-	TRBV15	TRBJ1-5	TGTGCCACCAGCAGAGACAATCAGCCCCAGCATTTT	CATSRDNQPQHF
-	-	TRBV5-1	TRBJ1-6	TGCGCCAGCAGCTTGGAGGTGGGTCAGGGTGGCTCACCCCTCCACTTT	CASSLEVGQGGSPLHF
many	TRBD1	TRBV18	TRBJ2-5	TGTGCCAGCTCACGACAGGGGAAGGCTCAGTACTTC	CASSRQGKAQYF
few	-	TRBV5-1	TRBJ2-7	TGCGCCAGCAGCTTGGACGGGGTCCCCTCCTACGAGCAGTACTTC	CASSLDGVPSYEQYF
many	-	TRBV7-8	TRBJ2-7	TGTGCCAGCAGCTTATTTTCTGTCAACGAGCAGTACTTC	CASSLFSVNEQYF
many	TRBD1	TRBV30	TRBJ2-3	TGTGCCTGGAGTGGGACAGGGCACAGCACAGATACGCAGTATTTT	CAWSGTGHSTDTQYF
-	TRBD1	TRBV2	TRBJ1-1	TGTGCCAGCAGTACAGGGGAAACTGAAGCTTTCTTT	CASSTGETEAFF
-	TRBD2	TRBV20-1	TRBJ2-7	TGCAGTCTACCGGGACTAACCTACGAGCAGTACTTC	CSLPGLTYEQYF
few	-	TRBV6-1	TRBJ1-4	TGTGCCAGCAGTGTCGGGGAAAATGAAAAACTGTTTTTT	CASSVGENEKLFF
few	-	TRBV9	TRBJ1-2	TGTGCCAGCAGCTATCATTCCCCTCCGGGAATCTATGGCTACACCTTC	CASSYHSPPGIYGYTF
few	TRBD1	TRBV9	TRBJ1-3	TGTGCCAGCAGCGTCGACAGGGAACTCACCGGAAACACCATATATTTT	CASSVDRELTGNTIYF
few	-	TRBV6-2/TRBV6-3	TRBJ2-1	TGTGCCAGCAGTTACTATAGGGCCTCCCCCGGAAATGAGCAGTTCTTC	CASSYYRASPGNEQFF
many	-	TRBV15	TRBJ2-6	TGTGCCACCAGCAGAGATGGGGAATCTGGGGCCAACGTCCTGACTTTC	CATSRDGESGANVLTF
few	-	TRBV18	TRBJ2-6	TGTGCCAGCTCACGGGATAACTCTGGGGCCAACGTCCTGACTTTC	CASSRDNSGANVLTF